The T cell receptor beta chain under discussion was sequenced for a study of yellow fever vaccine responses in identical twins. The CDR3 runs 13 residues. V was trimmed by 5 bases and J by 1 base, leaving 8 bases between them. Germline V lookup: CDR1 ENHRY, CDR2 SYGVKD. For this clonotype: Its antigen is as yet unknown.

General observations from the study: As reported, the vaccine T cell response of twins seemed partly convergent and partly personalized.

TCRdb reanalysed the RT-PCR reads using MiXCR and keeps one entry per CDR3 protein. Here the sample spans 750 to 850 distinct CDR3 sequences, 81% being singletons. The sample was T cells from blood (PBMCs), unsorted or a sorted subset (not recorded which), taken before or after yellow fever vaccination (not recorded which). V is TRBV10-3 and J is TRBJ1-1; D gene ambiguous. The TCR originated in a female donor who received the yellow fever vaccine. DNA for the CDR3: TGTGCCATCAGTCTTCAGAAGAACACTGAAGCTTTCTTT. This codes for CAISLQKNTEAFF.